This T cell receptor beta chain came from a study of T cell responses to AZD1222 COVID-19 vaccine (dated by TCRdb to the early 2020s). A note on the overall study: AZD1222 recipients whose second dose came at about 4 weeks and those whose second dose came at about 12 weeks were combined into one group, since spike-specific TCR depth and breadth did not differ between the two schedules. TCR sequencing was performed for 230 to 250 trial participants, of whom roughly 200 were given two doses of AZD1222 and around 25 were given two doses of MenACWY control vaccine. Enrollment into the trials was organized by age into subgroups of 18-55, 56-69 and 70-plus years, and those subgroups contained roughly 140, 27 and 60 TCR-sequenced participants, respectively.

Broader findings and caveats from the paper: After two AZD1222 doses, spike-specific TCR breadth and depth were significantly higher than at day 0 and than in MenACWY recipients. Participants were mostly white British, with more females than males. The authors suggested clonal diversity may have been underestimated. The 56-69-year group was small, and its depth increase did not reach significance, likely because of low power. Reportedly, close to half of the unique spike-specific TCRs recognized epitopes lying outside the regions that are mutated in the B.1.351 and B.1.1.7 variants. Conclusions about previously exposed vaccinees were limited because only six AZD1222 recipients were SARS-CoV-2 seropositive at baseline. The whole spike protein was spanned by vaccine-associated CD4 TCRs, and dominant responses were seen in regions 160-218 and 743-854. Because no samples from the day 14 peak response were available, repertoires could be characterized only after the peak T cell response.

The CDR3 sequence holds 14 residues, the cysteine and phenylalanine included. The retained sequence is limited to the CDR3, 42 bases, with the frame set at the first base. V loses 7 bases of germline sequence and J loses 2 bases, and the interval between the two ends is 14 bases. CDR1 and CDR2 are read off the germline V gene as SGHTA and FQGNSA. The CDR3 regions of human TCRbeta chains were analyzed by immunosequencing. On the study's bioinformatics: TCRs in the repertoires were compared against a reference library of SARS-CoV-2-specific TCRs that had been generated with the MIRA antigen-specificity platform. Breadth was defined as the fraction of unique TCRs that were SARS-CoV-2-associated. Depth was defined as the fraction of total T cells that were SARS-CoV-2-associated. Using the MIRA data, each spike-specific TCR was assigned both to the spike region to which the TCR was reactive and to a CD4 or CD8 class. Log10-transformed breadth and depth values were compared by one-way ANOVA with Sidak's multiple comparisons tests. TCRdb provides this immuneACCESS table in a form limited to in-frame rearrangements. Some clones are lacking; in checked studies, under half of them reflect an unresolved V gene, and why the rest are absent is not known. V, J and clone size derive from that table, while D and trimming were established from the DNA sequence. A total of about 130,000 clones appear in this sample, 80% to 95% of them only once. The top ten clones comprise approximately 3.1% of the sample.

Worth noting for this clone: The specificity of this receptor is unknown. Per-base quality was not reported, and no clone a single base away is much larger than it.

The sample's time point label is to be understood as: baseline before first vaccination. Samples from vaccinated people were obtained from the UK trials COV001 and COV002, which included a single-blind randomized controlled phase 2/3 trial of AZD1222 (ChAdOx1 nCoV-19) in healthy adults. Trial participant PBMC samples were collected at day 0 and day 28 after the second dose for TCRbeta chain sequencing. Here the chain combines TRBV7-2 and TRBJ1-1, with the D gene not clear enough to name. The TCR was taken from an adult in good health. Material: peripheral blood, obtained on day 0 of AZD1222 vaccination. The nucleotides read TGTGCCAGCACCATGGGTGGGCCAAACACTGAAGCTTTCTTT. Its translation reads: CASTMGGPNTEAFF. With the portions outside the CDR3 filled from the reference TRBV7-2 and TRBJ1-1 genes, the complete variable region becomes GAGVSQSPSNKVTEKGKDVELRCDPISGHTALYWYRQSLGQGLEFLIYFQGNSAPDKSGLPSDRFSAERTGGSVSTLTIQRTQQEDSAVYLCASTMGGPNTEAFFGQGTRLTVV.